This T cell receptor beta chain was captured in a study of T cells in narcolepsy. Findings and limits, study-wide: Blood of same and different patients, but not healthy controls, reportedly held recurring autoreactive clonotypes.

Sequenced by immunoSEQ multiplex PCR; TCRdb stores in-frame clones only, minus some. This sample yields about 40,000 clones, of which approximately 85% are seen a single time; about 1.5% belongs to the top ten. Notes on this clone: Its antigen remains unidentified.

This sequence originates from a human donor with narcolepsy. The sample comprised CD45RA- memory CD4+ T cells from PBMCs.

The CDR3 bases are TGTGCCAGCAGTGAGGTTCGACAGCCTAATTCACCCCTCCACTTT. Translating it yields CASSEVRQPNSPLHF. The chain couples TRBV6-1 to TRBJ1-6; possible D gene TRBD1, 5 bases. Looked up from germline, CDR1 is MNHNS and CDR2 is SASEGT. Trimming left V 3 bases short and J 6 bases short, with 12 bases between. This CDR3 has 15 amino acids.